This T cell receptor beta chain came from a study of shared clonotypes between healthy human individuals. For the study at large: A couple of women and a few men aged 18 to 49 made up the donors.

TCRdb keeps only in-frame clones here, not all; method: immunoSEQ multiplex PCR. In the table there are roughly 650,000 clones, roughly 97% of which are singletons. Of note for this clone: Its antigen is undetermined.

General study results and limits: Limitation of the genetic and exposure-history diversity represented came from the few donors. A few donors had 4% to 5% of their naive CD4 clonotypes in common.

The germline V gene has CDR1 LNHNV and CDR2 YYDKDF (reference sequence). The CDR3 runs 15 residues. The V gene end was trimmed by 5 bases and the J gene end by 4 bases; junction bases not matched to a gene: 5. Source material: naive CD4+ T cells sorted from blood. The subset was: CD45RA+ positively selected. The clonotype was recovered from a young woman in good health. The rearrangement links TRBV15 to TRBJ1-4; 9 bases match TRBD1. The CDR3 sequence is CATSFGQGSNEKLFF. In DNA form, the CDR3 reads TGTGCCACCAGCTTCGGACAGGGGAGTAATGAAAAACTGTTTTTT.